This T cell receptor beta chain was captured in a study of blood T cells in healthy people across ages. PCR was performed a second time for about 6 to 12 cycles using a sample-barcoded 5' primer and a J-beta primer mix. MiXCR, run by TCRdb on the 5' RACE reads, gives a single entry per CDR3 protein. The sample lists about 1,800,000 distinct CDR3 sequences, roughly 27% occurring once. This clonotype was seen more than once but under ten times. Germline CDR1 is SGHRS and CDR2 is YFSETQ. The CDR3 consists of 17 residues. The V segment lost 3 bases and the J segment 2 bases; nucleotides outside the gene matches: 8.

The origin of this receptor is a woman in her thirties in good health. This sequence joins TRBV5-1 and TRBJ2-6, with 7 positions matching TRBD1. Input material: blood. This chain's CDR3 is CASSWLTGTTGANVLTF. The CDR3 coding sequence is TGCGCCAGCAGCTGGTTGACAGGGACAACTGGGGCCAACGTCCTGACTTTC. Full variable domain (remainder filled in from reference TRBV5-1 and TRBJ2-6): KAGVTQTPRYLIKTRGQQVTLSCSPISGHRSVSWYQQTPGQGLQFLFEYFSETQRNKGNFPGRFSGRQFSNSRSEMNVSTLELGDSALYLCASSWLTGTTGANVLTFGAGSRLTVL.